The 6 T cell receptor beta chains given below trace back to one sample, sequenced in a study of radiation and T cells in renal cell carcinoma. Using immunoSEQ multiplex PCR, the repertoire was profiled, and TCRdb retains in-frame clones only, with some absent. The sample holds around 140,000 clones; over 80% are singletons and the top ten take less than 25%. As for time point: baseline pretreatment blood. The treatment is: 15 Gy SBRT to primary tumor, nephrectomy 4 weeks later. Material: blood, obtained from a patient whose treatment included radiotherapy and nephrectomy. The receptors were gathered from a woman aged 45 to 65 with renal cell carcinoma.

The V call is TRBV2, the J call TRBJ1-4, with D possibly matching TRBD1 (5 bases). The germline V gene encodes CDR1 SNHLY and CDR2 FYNNEI. With 4 bases removed from V and 7 bases from J, the gap between germline ends came to 13 bases. The CDR3 has 14 residues. Here the CDR3 DNA reads TGTGCCAGCAGTGCGCGGGGGGTGGGTGAAAAACTGTTTTTT. Encoded protein: CASSARGVGEKLFF.

The chain combines TRBV18 with TRBJ2-7, with D possibly TRBD2 on 6 matching bases. Germline CDR1 and CDR2: KGHSH and LQKENI. The CDR3 covers 15 residues. Trimming pared 6 bases from V and 0 bases from J, leaving 15 bases between. The CDR3 loop reads CASSAGVGGSYEQYF. The CDR3 nucleotides are TGTGCCAGCTCCGCGGGTGTCGGGGGCTCCTACGAGCAGTACTTC.

The V and J genes are TRBV4-3 and TRBJ1-4; D is perhaps TRBD1 (5 bases). Trimming removed 3 bases from V and 8 bases from J, with 16 bases in between. CDR1 is LGHNA, CDR2 YSLEER, per germline. The CDR3 contains 15 residues. CDR3 DNA sequence: TGCGCCAGCAGCCAGGATGTCGCAGGGAGGGAAAAACTGTTTTTT. This encodes CASSQDVAGREKLFF.

The V and J genes are TRBV7-2 and TRBJ1-5; tentative D call: TRBD1 (6 bases). Trimming removed 5 bases from V and 6 bases from J, with 11 bases in between. This CDR3 contains 13 residues. Germline-derived CDR1 and CDR2 are SGHTA and FQGNSA. The CDR3 protein is CASSVQGSQPQHF. In DNA, the CDR3 is TGTGCCAGCAGCGTACAGGGAAGTCAGCCCCAGCATTTT.

The genes are TRBV28 and TRBJ1-1; D is unresolved. The germline V and J ends were trimmed by 10 bases and 6 bases, with 12 bases remaining between them. CDR3 length: 11 residues. CDR1 MDHEN and CDR2 SYDVKM come from the germline V gene. CDR3 loop: CATTRVPEAFF. DNA for the CDR3: TGTGCCACTACCCGGGTCCCTGAAGCTTTCTTT.

This clone was picked up one time. The J gene is TRBJ2-1, the V gene TRBV5-8, with 7 bases aligning to TRBD2. J was trimmed by 7 bases and V by 5 bases; bases with no gene match: 9. This CDR3 is 14 amino acids long. Germline V gene lookup returns CDR1 SGHTS and CDR2 YDEGEE. The CDR3 reads CASRGGRAKNEQFF. The CDR3 DNA sequence: TGTGCCAGCAGGGGAGGGAGGGCCAAGAATGAGCAGTTCTTC.